The clone carrying this TCR beta chain was counted a few times. As yet, its antigen is unknown. The entry originates in a study of early T cells in non-severe SARS-CoV-2 infection. General study points: Clonotype matching in VDJdb favored anti-spike CD8 responses and did not capture private and CD4 specificities.

Attachment of unique molecular identifiers was made to individual cDNA molecules. One entry per CDR3 protein results from TCRdb running MiXCR on the 5' RACE reads. The sample has around 79,000 distinct CDR3 sequences, 11% seen once. V lost 0 bases, J lost 3 bases, and 12 bases lay in between. This CDR3 comprises 15 residues. This specimen consisted of whole blood, obtained at baseline. The sequence was obtained from an adult who was a healthcare worker with PCR-confirmed SARS-CoV-2 infection or an uninfected control (not recorded which). The chain couples TRBV12-3 or TRBV12-4 to TRBJ2-7, with TRBD1 as a possible D gene (6 bases). CDR3 sequence (DNA): TGTGCCAGCAGTTTAGCTGACAGGTTAGTCTACGAGCAGTACTTC. Protein sequence: CASSLADRLVYEQYF.